The rows below give T cell receptor beta chains drawn from one sample of a study of CD8 T cells in ankylosing spondylitis. Via MiXCR, TCRdb re-called the 5' RACE reads, giving one row per CDR3 protein. The repertoire has more than 250,000 distinct CDR3 sequences, around a tenth of them found once; the top ten carry about 10%. Specimen: blood, either unsorted or a sorted T cell fraction (not recorded which). The source of these receptors is a female donor with ankylosing spondylitis or in good health (not recorded which). The CDR3 runs from the conserved cysteine through the conserved F or W. The order of the fields is V gene, clone size, J gene, D gene, CDR3 DNA, CDR3 protein. A D gene is named only where the DNA matches it firmly. The listing skips clone size in some rows; elsewhere it reads once, few, many or a size class.

>TRBV5-1|many|TRBJ1-1|.
TGCGCCAGCAGCTTGGGGATACAGGGTGAAGCTTTCTTT
CASSLGIQGEAFF
>TRBV20-1|many|TRBJ2-1|.
TGCAGTGCTAGGGTAGGACCCAGCAATGAGCAGTTCTTC
CSARVGPSNEQFF
>TRBV11-2|many|TRBJ2-1|TRBD1
TGTGCCAGCAACACTCAGGGGGCAAGGAATGAGCAGTTCTTC
CASNTQGARNEQFF
>TRBV25-1|many|TRBJ2-7|.
TGTGCCACTGAGTCCTACGAGCAGTACTTC
CATESYEQYF
>TRBV20-1|many|TRBJ1-6|.
TGCAGTGCTAGAGATCAGGGGCTGAGTAATTCACCCCTCCACTTT
CSARDQGLSNSPLHF
>TRBV6-2/TRBV6-3|many|TRBJ2-2|TRBD2
TGTGCCAGCAGAACTAGCGGAGCCGGGGAGCTGTTTTTT
CASRTSGAGELFF
>TRBV6-5|.|TRBJ2-7|.
TGTGCCAGCAGTTACAGGCAGGGCCCATCGGGTCAATACGAGCAGTACTTC
CASSYRQGPSGQYEQYF
>TRBV20-1|many|TRBJ1-5|TRBD1
TGCAGTGCTAGAGACCGGACAGGGGGAAATCAGCCCCAGCATTTT
CSARDRTGGNQPQHF
>TRBV2|many|TRBJ1-5|.
TGTGCCAGCAGTGGTGGAGTTAGCAATCAGCCCCAGCATTTT
CASSGGVSNQPQHF
>TRBV5-1|many|TRBJ1-5|.
TGCGCCAGCAGCTTGATGGCAGGGCATAAGTGCAATCAGCCCCAGCATTTT
CASSLMAGHKCNQPQHF
>TRBV24-1|.|TRBJ2-3|TRBD1
TGTGCCACCAGAGGGGACAGCAAAGATACGCAGTATTTT
CATRGDSKDTQYF
>TRBV18|.|TRBJ2-1|TRBD2
TGTGCCAGCTCACCTTCTAGCGGGGCAAACTACAATGAGCAGTTCTTC
CASSPSSGANYNEQFF
>TRBV12-3/TRBV12-4|many|TRBJ1-2|TRBD1
TGTGCCAGCAGCAGGGGACAGCCTGTCTATGGCTACACCTTC
CASSRGQPVYGYTF
>TRBV27|.|TRBJ2-3|.
TGTGCCAGCGCCCCCCGGGCTAGCGTTGCTAGCACAGATACGCAGTATTTT
CASAPRASVASTDTQYF
>TRBV7-9|many|TRBJ1-1|.
TGTGCCAGCAGCTTAGCGGCCCGACCAGGGACGAACACTGAAGCTTTCTTT
CASSLAARPGTNTEAFF
>TRBV3-1|many|TRBJ1-6|.
TGTGCCAGCAGCCAAGGACAGTTAAATTCACCCCTCCACTTT
CASSQGQLNSPLHF
>TRBV20-1|many|TRBJ2-1|TRBD2
TGCAGTACGGGACTAGTTCTCGACAATGAGCAGTTCTTC
CSTGLVLDNEQFF
>TRBV20-1|many|TRBJ1-6|TRBD1
TGCAGTGCTAGACCCCCGACAGGGCCTTATAATTCACCCCTCCACTTT
CSARPPTGPYNSPLHF
>TRBV20-1|many|TRBJ2-7|.
TGCAGTGCGATGACAGGACCCTACGAGCAGTACTTC
CSAMTGPYEQYF
>TRBV5-1|.|TRBJ2-1|.
TGCGCCAGCAGCTTGGAGGCCGCGGGCAATGAGCAGTTCTTC
CASSLEAAGNEQFF
>TRBV5-1|many|TRBJ2-5|.
TGCGCCAGCAGCTTTATACCACAAGAGACCCAGTACTTC
CASSFIPQETQYF
>TRBV29-1|many|TRBJ2-3|.
TGCAGGACTGAGGTTTCTTGCGGCCGGGCCCAGTCTGAATTGAGGTATTTT
CRTEVSCGRAQSELRYF
>TRBV7-2|.|TRBJ2-1|.
TGTGCCAGCAGCTTAATGAGACTAAGATACAATGAGCAGTTCTTC
CASSLMRLRYNEQFF
>TRBV5-6|few|TRBJ2-2|.
TGTGCCAGCAGCCTCTCGACCTGGAGAAACACCGGGGAGCTGTTTTTT
CASSLSTWRNTGELFF
>TRBV3-1|.|TRBJ1-4|.
TGTGCCAGCAACTTTGCAACTAATGAAAAACTGTTTTTT
CASNFATNEKLFF
>TRBV12-3/TRBV12-4|few|TRBJ2-1|.
TGTGCCAGCAGAACGGACAGTTACAATGAGCAGTTCTTC
CASRTDSYNEQFF
>TRBV7-8|once|TRBJ2-2|.
TGTGCCAGCAGCTTAGGTCCTATCACCGGGGAGCTGTTTTTT
CASSLGPITGELFF
>TRBV10-3|.|TRBJ2-2|TRBD1
TGTGCCATCAGAACCAGCCCGGGACAGGGACCCACCGGGGAGCTGTTTTTT
CAIRTSPGQGPTGELFF
>TRBV7-9|.|TRBJ2-1|TRBD2
TGTGCCAGCAGCTCCCCCGGACTAGCGGGAGTGGAGGAGCAGTTCTTC
CASSSPGLAGVEEQFF
>TRBV27|.|TRBJ2-2|.
TGTGCCAGCAGTTTATCCGGACCCCAGGGACTTTCCACCGGGGAGCTGTTTTTT
CASSLSGPQGLSTGELFF
>TRBV11-2|.|TRBJ1-1|.
TGTGCCAGCAGCTTAGAACCCGGGACCCGTGCTTTCTTT
CASSLEPGTRAFF
>TRBV12-3/TRBV12-4|many|TRBJ2-3|TRBD2
TGTGCCAGCAGTTTAGACGGGGGGAGATCGGCGCAGTATTTT
CASSLDGGRSAQYF
>TRBV12-3/TRBV12-4|many|TRBJ2-3|.
TGTGCCAGCAGTTTAGGGTCCGGGCCAGATACGCAGTATTTT
CASSLGSGPDTQYF
>TRBV7-2|many|TRBJ2-4|TRBD2
TGTGCCAGCAGTGAGGGAGGGACCAAAAACATTCAGTACTTC
CASSEGGTKNIQYF
>TRBV7-8|many|TRBJ1-5|TRBD1
TGTGCCAGCAGCCCCGGGACAGGGGGCTTCTTGACCCAGCATTTT
CASSPGTGGFLTQHF
>TRBV5-6|.|TRBJ2-3|TRBD2
TGTGCCAGCAGACGGGAGGGCCTATCAGATACGCAGTATTTT
CASRREGLSDTQYF
>TRBV28|many|TRBJ2-3|.
TGTGCCAGCATTCAGTCTAGCACAGATACGCAGTATTTT
CASIQSSTDTQYF
>TRBV7-8|few|TRBJ1-1|.
TGTGCCAGCAGCTTGGTAGGGGGGGGTGGCACTGAAGCTTTCTTT
CASSLVGGGGTEAFF
>TRBV20-1|.|TRBJ2-2|TRBD2
TGCAGTGCTAGCCCGGGACTATGGGGGAGTAAGTCGGCCGGGGAGCTGTTTTTT
CSASPGLWGSKSAGELFF
>TRBV4-2|many|TRBJ2-5|.
TGTGCCAGCAGCCAAGAGGTGGACGGGGCCGAGACCCAGTACTTC
CASSQEVDGAETQYF